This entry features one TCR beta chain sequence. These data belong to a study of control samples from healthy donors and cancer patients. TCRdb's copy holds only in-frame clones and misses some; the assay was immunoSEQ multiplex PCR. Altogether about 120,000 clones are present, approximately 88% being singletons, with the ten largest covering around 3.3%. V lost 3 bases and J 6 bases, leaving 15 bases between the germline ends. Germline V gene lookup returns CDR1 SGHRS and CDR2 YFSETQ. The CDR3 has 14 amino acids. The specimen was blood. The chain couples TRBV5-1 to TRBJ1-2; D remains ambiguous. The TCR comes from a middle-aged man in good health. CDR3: CASSWQGGQHGYTF. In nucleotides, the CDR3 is TGCGCCAGCAGCTGGCAAGGAGGTCAGCATGGCTACACCTTC.